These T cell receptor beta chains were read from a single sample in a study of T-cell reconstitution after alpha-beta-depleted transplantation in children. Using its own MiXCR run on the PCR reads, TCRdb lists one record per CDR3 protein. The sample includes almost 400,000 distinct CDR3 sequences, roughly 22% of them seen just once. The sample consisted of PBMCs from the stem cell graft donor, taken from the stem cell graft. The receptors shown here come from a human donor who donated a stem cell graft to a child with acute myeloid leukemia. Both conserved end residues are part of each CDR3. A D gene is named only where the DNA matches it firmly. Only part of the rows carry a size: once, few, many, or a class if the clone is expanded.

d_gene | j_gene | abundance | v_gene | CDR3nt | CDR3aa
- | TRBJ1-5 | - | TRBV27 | TGTGCCAGCAGTCTTACCGGGAGCCCGGGAGGTCAGCCCCAGCATTTT | CASSLTGSPGGQPQHF
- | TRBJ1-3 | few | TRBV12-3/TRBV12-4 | TGTGCCAGCAGACCAGCTTCTGGAAACACCATATATTTT | CASRPASGNTIYF
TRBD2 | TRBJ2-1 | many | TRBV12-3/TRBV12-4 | TGTGCCAGCAGTCCATTAGCGGGGTCCTACAATGAGCAGTTCTTC | CASSPLAGSYNEQFF
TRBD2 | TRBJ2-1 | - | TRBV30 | TGTGCCTGGAGCGTAAATAGCGGGAGGCAGTTCTTC | CAWSVNSGRQFF
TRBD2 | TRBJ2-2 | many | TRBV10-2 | TGCGCCAGCAGTGAGCCAGCGGGAGTGGGAGTCGGGGAGCTGTTTTTT | CASSEPAGVGVGELFF
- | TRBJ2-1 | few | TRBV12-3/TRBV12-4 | TGTGCCAGCAGTTTGATGGACAACTACAATGAGCAGTTCTTC | CASSLMDNYNEQFF
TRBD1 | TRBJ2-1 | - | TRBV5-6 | TGTGCCAGCAGCTTGGGACAGGGGGCCTGGAATGAGCAGTTCTTC | CASSLGQGAWNEQFF
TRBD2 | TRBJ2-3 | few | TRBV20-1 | TGCAGTGCCTCGACTAGCGGGAGGCCCGCAGATACGCAGTATTTT | CSASTSGRPADTQYF
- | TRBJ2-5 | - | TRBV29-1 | TGCAGCGCTAACAGGGGACTGAGGGAGACCCAGTACTTC | CSANRGLRETQYF
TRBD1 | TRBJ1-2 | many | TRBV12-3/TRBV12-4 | TGTGCCAGCAGTGGGACAGGGGGCGTCTATGGCTACACCTTC | CASSGTGGVYGYTF
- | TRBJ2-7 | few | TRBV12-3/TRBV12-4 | TGTGCCAGCAGTCTGTCCGGGGGTCCCTACGAGCAGTACTTC | CASSLSGGPYEQYF
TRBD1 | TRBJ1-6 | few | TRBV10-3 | TGTGCCAGCAACCGACAGGGGAGTTACAATTCACCCCTCCACTTT | CASNRQGSYNSPLHF
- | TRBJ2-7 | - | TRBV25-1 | TGTGCCAGCAGTGAATCGGGCAGGAGCTACGAGCAGTACTTC | CASSESGRSYEQYF
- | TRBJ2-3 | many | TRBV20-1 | TGCAGTGCTAGAGTCGGGGAAGCTAGCACAGATACGCAGTATTTT | CSARVGEASTDTQYF
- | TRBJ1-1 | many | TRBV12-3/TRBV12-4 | TGTGCCAGCAAGAGGGACACCCTGAACACTGAAGCTTTCTTT | CASKRDTLNTEAFF
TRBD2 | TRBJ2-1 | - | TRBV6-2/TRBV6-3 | TGTGCCAGCAGTCCCCTCGGACTAGCGGAATACAATGAGCAGTTCTTC | CASSPLGLAEYNEQFF
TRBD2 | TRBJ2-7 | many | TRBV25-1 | TGTGCCAGCAGTGAGGAGCGGGAGTCCACCTACGAGCAGTACTTC | CASSEERESTYEQYF
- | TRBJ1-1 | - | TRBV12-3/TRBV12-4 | TGTGCCAGCAGTCTGACACAAGCTTTCTTT | CASSLTQAFF
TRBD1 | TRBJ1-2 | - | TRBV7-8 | TGTGCCAGCAGCGACAGGGCTGGCTATGGCTACACCTTC | CASSDRAGYGYTF
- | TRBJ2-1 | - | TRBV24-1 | TGTGCCACCAGTGAACGGACGGGATACAATGAGCAGTTCTTC | CATSERTGYNEQFF
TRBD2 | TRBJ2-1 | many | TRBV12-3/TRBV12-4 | TGTGCCACTTTAGCGGGTACAAGCTCCTACAATGAGCAGTTCTTC | CATLAGTSSYNEQFF